The 17 T cell receptor beta chains below were found in one sample sequenced in a study of blood T cell repertoires in COVID-19. Clones were sequenced by immunoSEQ multiplex PCR, and TCRdb holds only the in-frame ones, with some missing. The sample has some 150,000 clones, around 84% seen once. The sample consisted of peripheral blood. The receptors were sampled from a woman between 45 and 60 years old with acute or convalescent COVID-19.

This rearrangement joins TRBV7-6 to TRBJ2-5; 8 bases are shared with TRBD2. The CDR3 extends over 15 amino acids. Germline V gives CDR1 SGHVS, CDR2 FNYEAQ. J was trimmed by 5 bases and V by 1 base; bases with no gene match: 6. CDR3 amino acids: CASSLGGTSGETQYF. The CDR3 nucleotides are TGTGCCAGCAGCTTAGGGGGGACTAGTGGTGAGACCCAGTACTTC.

The genes are TRBV18 and TRBJ2-7; possibly TRBD2 for D (6 bases). This CDR3 is 16 amino acids long. V lost 2 bases and J lost 2, with 16 bases in between. Germline CDR1 is KGHSH and CDR2 is LQKENI. The CDR3 DNA follows: TGTGCCAGCTCACCATCCGGGACTGGGCTGCCCTACGAGCAGTACTTC. Translated, it gives CASSPSGTGLPYEQYF.

The genes are TRBV15 and TRBJ1-4; perhaps TRBD1 as D (5 bases). This CDR3 has 16 residues. Germline assignment: CDR1 LNHNV and CDR2 YYDKDF (reference sequence). V lost 1 base and J 6 bases, leaving 15 bases between the germline ends. The CDR3 DNA reads as TGTGCCACCAGCAGAGGTCAGGGAGGAAATTATGAAAAACTGTTTTTT. Translating gives CATSRGQGGNYEKLFF.

The chain recombines TRBV12-3 or TRBV12-4 with TRBJ1-2; possible D gene TRBD1, 6 bases. V was cut by 6 bases and J by 5 bases, with 10 bases left in between. The CDR3 runs to 12 residues. CDR3 sequence: CASRPQGYGYTF. CDR3 coding DNA: TGTGCCAGCAGACCTCAGGGGTATGGCTACACCTTC.

The V gene is TRBV30, the J gene TRBJ2-3, with 11 nucleotides matching TRBD2. The CDR3 is 15 residues long. Trimming cost V 0 bases and J 3 bases; bases outside gene matches: 2. Germline CDR1 and CDR2: GTSNPN and SVGIG (reference sequence). CDR3 residues: CAWSVIAGGTDTQYF. In DNA form, the CDR3 reads TGTGCCTGGAGTGTAATAGCGGGGGGGACAGATACGCAGTATTTT.

The chain links TRBV5-1 to TRBJ2-5; 13 nucleotides agree with TRBD2. The CDR3 sequence is 16 residues long. The V gene end was trimmed by 2 bases and the J gene end by 0 bases; junction bases not matched to a gene: 1. In germline, CDR1 is SGHRS, CDR2 YFSETQ. CDR3 amino acids: CASSFGLAGDQETQYF. The CDR3 coding sequence is TGCGCCAGCAGCTTTGGACTAGCGGGGGACCAAGAGACCCAGTACTTC.

In nucleotides, the CDR3 is TGTGCCAGCAGTGATTATAATCGGGGTTTCACTGAAGCTTTCTTT. This translates into CASSDYNRGFTEAFF. This chain links TRBV5-6 with TRBJ1-1; D not resolved. Germline CDR1 reads SGHDT; CDR2 reads YYEEEE. Deletions cut 5 bases from V and 4 bases from J, with 18 bases between. CDR3 length: 15 amino acids.

This chain links TRBV27 with TRBJ1-4, with no clear D. Germline V gene sequence: CDR1 MNHEY, CDR2 SMNVEV (reference sequence). The V and J ends lost 3 bases and 5 bases respectively, with 7 bases between them. CDR3 length: 13 amino acids. CDR3 DNA: TGTGCCAGCAGTTTGCGGCTAAATGAAAAACTGTTTTTT. Its protein product is CASSLRLNEKLFF.

V is TRBV19 and J is TRBJ1-4, with D maybe TRBD1 (6 bases). CDR3 length equals 15 residues. The germline V gene has CDR1 LNHDA and CDR2 SQIVND (reference sequence). V lost 10 bases to trimming and J lost 0 bases, with 15 bases between them. Written as DNA, the CDR3 is TGTGCCACCGCGCCCAGGACAGCAACTAATGAAAAACTGTTTTTT. Protein sequence: CATAPRTATNEKLFF.

This chain joins TRBV2 and TRBJ2-2; maybe TRBD2 (6 bases). V was shortened by 7 bases and J by 3 bases, with 9 bases between the two germline ends. Germline CDR1 is SNHLY and CDR2 is FYNNEI. The CDR3 contains 13 residues. CDR3 nucleotide sequence: TGTGCCAGCATTCGGGACTACACCGGGGAGCTGTTTTTT. Protein product: CASIRDYTGELFF.

This chain connects TRBV7-9 to TRBJ2-5, with TRBD1 matching over 7 bases. V dropped 4 bases and J dropped 2; count of bases not matched to a gene: 1. Per germline, CDR1 SEHNR and CDR2 FQNEAQ (reference sequence). The CDR3 covers 13 residues. For the CDR3, the DNA is TGTGCCAGCAGCTGGACAGGACAAGAGACCCAGTACTTC. Translating it yields CASSWTGQETQYF.

This clone has just a few counts. V and J are TRBV2 and TRBJ1-2, with 9 bases identical to TRBD1. CDR1 is SNHLY, CDR2 FYNNEI, per germline. The CDR3 runs 14 residues. The V and J ends lost 1 base and 5 bases, in that order; junction bases with no gene match: 2. The chain's CDR3 is CASSEDRGLYGYTF. The CDR3 DNA follows: TGTGCCAGCAGTGAAGACAGGGGGCTATATGGCTACACCTTC.

The chain carries TRBV19 and TRBJ1-1; perhaps TRBD1 as D (5 bases). Germline V lookup: CDR1 LNHDA, CDR2 SQIVND (reference sequence). Trimming left V 4 bases short and J 3 bases short, with 18 bases between. The CDR3 has 16 residues. CDR3 loop: CASSRGGNSPDTEAFF. In nucleotides, the CDR3 is TGTGCCAGTAGTAGGGGGGGAAATAGTCCCGACACTGAAGCTTTCTTT.

V usage is TRBV7-2 and J usage is TRBJ1-4; D call uncertain. Between the trimmed V and J ends, which lost 1 base and 0 bases, there was a span of 6 bases. The CDR3 covers 15 residues. The V gene's germline CDR1 is SGHTA and CDR2 FQGNSA. DNA of the CDR3: TGTGCCAGCAGCTTAGGACGGGCAACTAATGAAAAACTGTTTTTT. Translation gives CASSLGRATNEKLFF.

The V call is TRBV30, the J call TRBJ1-5; 8 bases match TRBD1. Germline lookup yields CDR1 GTSNPN and CDR2 SVGIG (reference sequence). This CDR3 is built from 14 residues. Losses at the gene ends were 2 bases for V and 3 bases for J; bases not matched to a gene: 3. The CDR3: CAWSRTGNNQPQHF. Here the CDR3 DNA reads TGTGCCTGGAGTCGGACAGGGAACAATCAGCCCCAGCATTTT.

The V and J genes are TRBV5-1 and TRBJ1-4; a possible D gene is TRBD1 (5 bases). Trimming shortened V by 4 bases and J by 8 bases, and 18 bases separated the two germline ends. Germline assignment: CDR1 SGHRS and CDR2 YFSETQ. CDR3 length equals 15 residues. The CDR3 nucleotides are TGCGCCAGCAGCGACGCACCGGGGGGAAAGGAAAAACTGTTTTTT. It specifies CASSDAPGGKEKLFF.

The rearrangement joins TRBV19 to TRBJ1-2; D gene unclear. Germline CDR1 LNHDA, CDR2 SQIVND (reference sequence). V lost 7 bases to trimming and J lost 4 bases, with 7 bases between them. The CDR3 is 11 residues long. The CDR3 is CASMWAYGYTF. The CDR3 nucleotides are TGTGCCAGTATGTGGGCCTATGGCTACACCTTC.